The 6 T cell receptor beta chains reported below all come from one sample, sequenced in a study of T-cell memory formation after mild COVID-19. TCRdb reprocessed the 5' RACE reads via MiXCR and lists one record per CDR3 protein. The sample consists of 25,000 or so distinct CDR3 sequences, roughly 7.4% of them appearing once. The sample was PBMCs or a T cell subset sorted from them (not recorded which). The receptors originated from an adult woman who had mild COVID-19 (a few samples of this study predate the infection). Cell type and time point are not known.

This clonotype appeared many times. V is TRBV5-8 and J is TRBJ1-1; the match to TRBD1 covers 8 bases. In germline, CDR1 is SGHTS, CDR2 YDEGEE. The CDR3 extends over 13 amino acids. J lost 5 bases, V lost 6 bases, and 6 bases had no gene match. The CDR3, as DNA: TGTGCCAGCACCCGGACAGGGCCAACTGAAGCTTTCTTT. It yields the protein CASTRTGPTEAFF.

This clonotype showed up many times. The chain has TRBV24-1 and TRBJ1-2; D is perhaps TRBD1 (6 bases). Germline CDR1 is KGHDR and CDR2 is SFDVKD. The V and J ends lost 7 bases and 6 bases respectively, with 23 bases between them. This CDR3 contains 16 residues. CDR3 nucleotides: TGTGCCACCAGCGCCACCACCGGTCGGACAGCGGATGGCTACACCTTC. Translated, it gives CATSATTGRTADGYTF.

The sample holds many counts of this clonotype. The chain combines TRBV6-6 with TRBJ1-1, with D perhaps matching TRBD1 (5 bases). Trimming took 6 bases from V and 1 from J, leaving 12 bases between them. From germline, CDR1 is MNHNY and CDR2 SVGAGI (reference sequence). The CDR3 is 14 residues long. The CDR3 reads CASSYTDRNTEAFF. Here the CDR3 DNA reads TGTGCCAGCAGCTATACCGACAGGAACACTGAAGCTTTCTTT.

This clonotype was found many times. V and J are TRBV7-6 and TRBJ1-1; 7 bases align to TRBD1. CDR1 SGHVS and CDR2 FNYEAQ come from the germline V gene. The CDR3 is made up of 15 amino acids. With V trimmed by 5 bases and J by 4 bases, 10 bases remained unmatched. The CDR3 region has the DNA TGTGCCAGCAGCATACCTGAGACAGGGTTCACTGAAGCTTTCTTT. This translates into CASSIPETGFTEAFF.

This clonotype was found many times. The V and J genes are TRBV27 and TRBJ1-2, with D unclear. Per the germline V gene, CDR1 is MNHEY and CDR2 is SMNVEV (reference sequence). The length of the CDR3 is 14 residues. The germline V and J ends were trimmed by 3 bases and 5 bases, with 13 bases remaining between them. The CDR3: CASSFSAGLYGYTF. Written as DNA, the CDR3 is TGTGCCAGCAGTTTCTCGGCCGGGCTTTATGGCTACACCTTC.

This clonotype was detected many times. This sequence joins TRBV6-4 and TRBJ2-1; D gene ambiguous. The germline V gene encodes CDR1 MRHNA and CDR2 SNTAGT. Trimming removed 4 bases from V and 2 bases from J, with 12 bases in between. The length of the CDR3 is 15 residues. CDR3 in amino acids: CASSGERAAYNEQFF. CDR3 nucleotides: TGTGCCAGCAGTGGAGAGCGAGCCGCCTACAATGAGCAGTTCTTC.